Below, one TCR beta chain is given with its context. Its specificity is unknown. Here immunoSEQ multiplex PCR was the method, and the copy in TCRdb shows in-frame clones only, minus some. Among more than 500,000 clones listed, 95% were seen once. Naivety among CD8 cells was defined by CD45RO negativity and positive CCR7 selection, thereby excluding terminally differentiated effector memory CD45RA+ cells. Donors, without exception, were Caucasian adults residing in Nashville, Tennessee. These data come from a study of shared clonotypes between healthy human individuals. Overall study context: CD8 memory received one plate per donor, CD8 naive two, CD4 memory three and CD4 naive three.

Notes on the study in general: Genetic and exposure-history diversity was limited by the few donors. Naive CD4 clonotypes overlapped across several donors at around 5%.

The sequence was obtained from a woman in her twenties or thirties in good health. Sequences were obtained from naive CD8+ T cells sorted from blood.

The CDR3 nucleotides read TGTGCCAGCAGCTATGGACTAGCGGGAGTAGACCAAGAGACCCAGTACTTC. This sequence encodes CASSYGLAGVDQETQYF. The chain links TRBV7-6 to TRBJ2-5, with 13 nucleotides matching TRBD2. There are 17 residues in the CDR3. In germline, CDR1 is SGHVS, CDR2 FNYEAQ. J was trimmed by 0 bases and V by 4 bases; bases with no gene match: 5.